A single sample is the source of the 30 T cell receptor beta chains below, sequenced in a study of T cells after yellow fever vaccination. TCRdb reprocessed the 5' RACE reads with MiXCR, giving one entry per CDR3 protein. The profile shows roughly 500,000 distinct CDR3 sequences, over 15% of them singletons. The sequencing here drew on PBMCs, taken 15 days after the yellow fever booster vaccination. These receptors were collected from a man between 25 and 39 years old who received the YFV17D yellow fever vaccine.

This clonotype has only a few counts. The genes are TRBV10-3 and TRBJ1-1; TRBD1 agrees at 10 bases. From germline, CDR1 is ENHRY and CDR2 SYGVKD. The CDR3 is 15 residues long. With 6 bases clipped from V and 0 bases from J, the junction kept 4 bases outside the gene matches. The CDR3 DNA reads TGTGCCATCAGCGCCGGGACAGGGGTGAACACTGAAGCTTTCTTT. Amino acid sequence: CAISAGTGVNTEAFF.

V and J are TRBV6-1 and TRBJ1-1, with a weak D call TRBD1 (5 bases). The V gene lost 6 bases and the J gene lost 4 bases, with 18 bases spanning the gap. CDR1 and CDR2 (germline): MNHNS, SASEGT. The CDR3 contains 15 residues. The DNA for the CDR3 is TGTGCCAGCAGCCTAACCGGACAATTGGGCACTGAAGCTTTCTTT. Its protein product is CASSLTGQLGTEAFF.

The J gene is TRBJ2-2, the V gene TRBV20-1; 11 nucleotides agree with TRBD2. Germline V lookup: CDR1 DFQATT, CDR2 SNEGSKA (reference sequence). The CDR3 is 16 residues long. Germline trimming cut 3 bases from V and 5 bases from J; bases unmatched to any gene: 8. The CDR3, as DNA: TGCAGTGCTAGGGGGACTAGCGGAGGGGAGACCGGGGAGCTGTTTTTT. The encoded protein is CSARGTSGGETGELFF.

CDR3 protein: CASRPGYRQETQYF. As DNA, the CDR3 is TGTGCCAGCAGACCGGGGTATCGCCAAGAGACCCAGTACTTC. The chain employs TRBV7-9 and TRBJ2-5; the D gene is possibly TRBD2 (5 bases). The CDR3 consists of 14 residues. The germline V gene has CDR1 SEHNR and CDR2 FQNEAQ (reference sequence). Trimming stripped 6 bases from V and 1 base from J, with 12 bases between.

This sequence joins TRBV12-3 or TRBV12-4 and TRBJ2-7, with TRBD2 matching over 7 bases. CDR3 length: 13 residues. The junction had 11 bases not matched to a gene; V was cut back by 4 bases and J by 11 bases. CDR3 amino acids: CASSSRLASHKYF. CDR3 DNA sequence: TGTGCCAGCAGTTCCCGACTAGCCTCGCATAAGTACTTC.

The chain employs TRBV29-1 and TRBJ2-1; 7 bases line up with TRBD1. The length of the CDR3 is 13 residues. J gave up 2 bases and V 7 bases, and 5 bases lay outside the gene matches. CDR1 is SQVTM, CDR2 ANQGSEA, per germline. The CDR3 region is CSGQGQTYNEQFF. The CDR3 DNA reads TGCAGCGGGCAGGGACAGACCTACAATGAGCAGTTCTTC.

This clonotype was counted at least ten times. This chain joins TRBV20-1 and TRBJ2-1; 15 bases fit TRBD2. The J segment lost 6 bases and the V segment lost 5 bases, leaving 11 bases of the junction unmatched. The V gene's germline CDR1 is DFQATT and CDR2 SNEGSKA (reference sequence). This CDR3 is 17 amino acids long. CDR3 DNA sequence: TGCAGTGCTGGGGGACTAGCGGGAGGATGGTTGGGCAATGAGCAGTTCTTC. This translates into CSAGGLAGGWLGNEQFF.

V and J are TRBV5-6 and TRBJ2-5; tentatively, D is TRBD2 (6 bases). Germline loops: CDR1 SGHDT, CDR2 YYEEEE. The CDR3 is 15 residues long. The V gene lost 0 bases and the J gene lost 3 bases, with 12 bases spanning the gap. CDR3 sequence reads: CASSLALTGEETQYF. Here the CDR3 DNA reads TGTGCCAGCAGCTTGGCCCTAACGGGGGAAGAGACCCAGTACTTC.

This chain's CDR3 is CASSSPSGGGSSYEQYF. The DNA of the CDR3 is TGTGCCAGCAGCTCCCCCTCGGGGGGAGGGAGCTCCTACGAGCAGTACTTC. The chain is built from TRBV7-8 and TRBJ2-7, with 7 positions matching TRBD2. The V gene's germline CDR1 is SGHVS and CDR2 FQNEAQ. CDR3 length: 17 residues. V was pared by 4 bases and J by 0 bases, with 12 bases of the junction left unmatched.

This clonotype was observed a handful of times. The chain carries TRBV28 and TRBJ2-3; D is undetermined. This CDR3 comprises 15 residues. In germline, CDR1 is MDHEN, CDR2 SYDVKM. With 6 bases removed from V and 4 bases from J, the gap between germline ends came to 17 bases. The CDR3 is CASSPVRRLSDTQYF. The CDR3 nucleotides read TGTGCCAGCAGCCCTGTCCGTCGATTATCAGATACGCAGTATTTT.

The rearrangement uses TRBV9 and TRBJ2-2; maybe TRBD2 (5 bases). Trimming removed 5 bases from V and 2 bases from J, with 10 bases in between. The V gene's germline CDR1 is SGDLS and CDR2 YYNGEE. The CDR3 has 14 residues. The CDR3 DNA reads TGTGCCAGCAGACCGACTATAAACACCGGGGAGCTGTTTTTT. Its protein product is CASRPTINTGELFF.

The chain carries TRBV11-2 and TRBJ2-5; unclear D gene. In germline, CDR1 is SGHAT, CDR2 FQNNGV. V was shortened by 4 bases and J by 5 bases, with 17 bases between the two germline ends. This CDR3 has 15 residues. CDR3 region: CASSSSPGPAETQYF. The DNA for the CDR3 is TGTGCCAGCAGCTCCAGCCCTGGTCCTGCTGAGACCCAGTACTTC.

This clonotype was seen many times. The chain couples TRBV7-2 to TRBJ2-1; 7 bases map to TRBD2. CDR1 and CDR2 from the germline V gene are SGHTA and FQGNSA. Unmatched junction bases numbered 1, after V lost 1 base and J lost 4 bases. The CDR3 contains 14 residues. DNA for the CDR3: TGTGCCAGCAGCTTAGGGCGGGAGTACAATGAGCAGTTCTTC. It encodes CASSLGREYNEQFF.

The sample holds a few counts of this clonotype. The genes are TRBV20-1 and TRBJ1-5; D remains unclear. Germline CDR1 DFQATT, CDR2 SNEGSKA (reference sequence). This CDR3 spans 12 amino acids. V gave up 5 bases and J gave up 1 base, with 6 bases separating them. CDR3 sequence (DNA): TGCAGTGCTGGGCGGAGCAATCAGCCCCAGCATTTT. Its protein is CSAGRSNQPQHF.

This clonotype was counted at least ten times. The rearrangement uses TRBV5-4 and TRBJ2-2; the D call may be TRBD1 or TRBD2 (5 bases each). CDR3 size: 14 residues. V lost 4 bases and J 2 bases, leaving 9 bases between the germline ends. Germline CDR1 reads SGHNT; CDR2 reads YYREEE (reference sequence). CDR3 DNA sequence: TGTGCCAGCAGCCCCCGGGGCAACACCGGGGAGCTGTTTTTT. Its protein is CASSPRGNTGELFF. Looking up the rest from reference TRBV5-4 and TRBJ2-2 gives the full variable domain: ETGVTQSPTHLIKTRGQQVTLRCSSQSGHNTVSWYQQALGQGPQFIFQYYREEENGRGNFPPRFSGLQFPNYSSELNVNALELDDSALYLCASSPRGNTGELFFGEGSRLTVL.

This clonotype occurred a few times. The chain couples TRBV7-2 to TRBJ2-1; D possibly corresponds to TRBD1 (6 bases). There are 14 residues in the CDR3. Trimming left V 10 bases short and J 1 base short, with 14 bases between. Germline V lookup: CDR1 SGHTA, CDR2 FQGNSA. The CDR3 bases are TGTGCCACCACAGGGATTATTTCCTACAATGAGCAGTTCTTC. The encoded protein is CATTGIISYNEQFF.

This clonotype was counted once. V gene TRBV18 combines with J gene TRBJ2-1, with a weak D call TRBD2 (5 bases). The germline V gene has CDR1 KGHSH and CDR2 LQKENI. CDR3 length: 14 residues. Deletions cut 2 bases from V and 4 bases from J, with 9 bases between. CDR3 DNA sequence: TGTGCCAGCTCACCAAACCGGGGTTACAATGAGCAGTTCTTC. As protein: CASSPNRGYNEQFF.

This clonotype came up a few times. The chain carries TRBV7-2 and TRBJ1-2; possible D gene TRBD1, 6 bases. This CDR3 spans 16 amino acids. V shed 6 bases and J shed 3 bases, with 20 bases lying between them. CDR1 and CDR2 (germline): SGHTA, FQGNSA. The CDR3 nucleotides read TGTGCCAGCAGTCTTAACAGGGATGAGGCTTACTATGGCTACACCTTC. It translates to CASSLNRDEAYYGYTF. The whole variable domain, remainder taken from reference TRBV7-2 and TRBJ1-2, is GAGVSQSPSNKVTEKGKDVELRCDPISGHTALYWYRQSLGQGLEFLIYFQGNSAPDKSGLPSDRFSAERTGGSVSTLTIQRTQQEDSAVYLCASSLNRDEAYYGYTFGSGTRLTVV.

This clonotype has more than one count but fewer than ten. Written as DNA, the CDR3 is TGTGCCAGCAGCCAAGATCTAACTCTCACAGATACGCAGTATTTT. It specifies CASSQDLTLTDTQYF. The chain employs TRBV14 and TRBJ2-3; D uncertain. The CDR3 has 15 amino acids. CDR1 and CDR2 (germline): SGHDN, FVKESK. V dropped 0 bases and J dropped 2 bases, with 9 bases sitting between them.

In its sample, this clonotype was seen a few times. This CDR3 is missing its conserved last phenylalanine or tryptophan, likely due to a read error. Because the CDR3's place on the DNA is in doubt, the DNA is left out and the CDR3 is given as listed by TCRdb. The J gene is TRBJ2-3, the V gene TRBV5-1; the D segment call TRBD2 is taken from the table without a DNA check. The germline CDR1 and CDR2 sequences are SGHRS and YFSETQ. The CDR3 has 9 amino acids, counting both end residues. CDR3 sequence reads: CASNQSDYR.

This clonotype was detected only a few times. The genes are TRBV5-1 and TRBJ2-2; 8 bases align to TRBD1. Germline V gene lookup returns CDR1 SGHRS and CDR2 YFSETQ. J gave up 7 bases and V 6 bases, and 5 bases lay outside the gene matches. The CDR3 is 13 residues long. This CDR3 is CASNDRGGGELFF. The CDR3 bases are TGCGCCAGCAACGACAGGGGCGGCGGGGAGCTGTTTTTT.

The V call is TRBV20-1, the J call TRBJ2-2; tentatively, D is TRBD1 (6 bases). Between the trimmed V and J ends, which lost 0 bases and 0 bases, there was a span of 11 bases. The CDR3 length is 16 residues. Germline V gene lookup returns CDR1 DFQATT and CDR2 SNEGSKA (reference sequence). The CDR3 sequence is CSARDPWTANTGELFF. The CDR3 nucleotides read TGCAGTGCTAGAGATCCCTGGACAGCGAACACCGGGGAGCTGTTTTTT.

The chain recombines TRBV11-2 with TRBJ1-1; D unresolved. V was trimmed by 0 bases and J by 10 bases, leaving 18 bases between them. The CDR3 totals 15 residues. Germline CDR1 SGHAT, CDR2 FQNNGV. The CDR3 loop reads CASSLDQPLRSGAFF. The CDR3 coding sequence is TGTGCCAGCAGCTTAGATCAACCACTTCGATCGGGAGCTTTCTTT.

J is TRBJ2-1 and V is TRBV7-2; 9 positions agree with TRBD2. Germline lookup yields CDR1 SGHTA and CDR2 FQGNSA. The CDR3 runs to 15 residues. The V and J ends lost 3 bases and 5 bases, in that order; junction bases with no gene match: 5. The CDR3 protein is CASSFIAGGNNEQFF. The CDR3 DNA follows: TGTGCCAGCAGCTTCATCGCGGGAGGGAACAATGAGCAGTTCTTC. Full variable domain (remainder filled in from reference TRBV7-2 and TRBJ2-1): GAGVSQSPSNKVTEKGKDVELRCDPISGHTALYWYRQSLGQGLEFLIYFQGNSAPDKSGLPSDRFSAERTGGSVSTLTIQRTQQEDSAVYLCASSFIAGGNNEQFFGPGTRLTVL.

This clonotype was seen a handful of times. The V gene is TRBV20-1, the J gene TRBJ2-5; D is uncertain. The V and J ends lost 7 bases and 5 bases respectively, with 14 bases between them. Germline values: CDR1 DFQATT, CDR2 SNEGSKA (reference sequence). CDR3 length: 12 amino acids. As DNA, the CDR3 is TGCAGTGGATCCGGAACGGCGGAGACCCAGTACTTC. The encoded protein is CSGSGTAETQYF.

In its sample, this clonotype was seen a few times. This rearrangement joins TRBV7-8 to TRBJ2-7; TRBD2 is a possible D gene (5 bases). The CDR3 covers 13 residues. V was shortened by 5 bases and J by 2 bases, with 10 bases between the two germline ends. Germline CDR1 reads SGHVS; CDR2 reads FQNEAQ. DNA for the CDR3: TGTGCCAGCAGCCGAGGGTCTCCCTACGAGCAGTACTTC. Translated: CASSRGSPYEQYF.

The chain recombines TRBV15 with TRBJ2-1, with 11 bases matching TRBD2. The CDR3 is made up of 15 amino acids. The junction had 8 bases not matched to a gene; V was cut back by 4 bases and J by 9 bases. CDR1 and CDR2 (germline): LNHNV, YYDKDF (reference sequence). The CDR3 sequence is CATSIAGGGDSEQFF. CDR3 DNA sequence: TGTGCCACCAGCATAGCGGGAGGGGGGGATAGTGAGCAGTTCTTC.

This clonotype was recorded a few times. This chain uses TRBV7-9 with TRBJ2-1, with D possibly being TRBD2 (7 bases). Between the trimmed V and J ends, which lost 6 bases and 0 bases, there was a span of 15 bases. The germline V gene has CDR1 SEHNR and CDR2 FQNEAQ (reference sequence). This CDR3 is 16 amino acids long. The CDR3 here is CASSFRGAASYNEQFF. DNA for the CDR3: TGTGCCAGCAGTTTCCGGGGGGCAGCCTCCTACAATGAGCAGTTCTTC.

This chain joins TRBV30 and TRBJ2-1; D gene ambiguous. The germline V gene encodes CDR1 GTSNPN and CDR2 SVGIG (reference sequence). The CDR3 sequence is 12 residues long. Trimming stripped 2 bases from V and 7 bases from J, with 9 bases between. In nucleotides, the CDR3 is TGTGCCTGGAGTACCCAAGGTAATGAGCAGTTCTTC. Residues: CAWSTQGNEQFF.

The sample holds a few counts of this clonotype. The genes are TRBV6-1 and TRBJ2-7; D is perhaps TRBD1 (6 bases). The CDR3 is 14 amino acids. V was clipped by 6 bases and J by 2 bases, with 14 bases between them. Germline V CDR1 and CDR2: MNHNS, SASEGT. The CDR3 sequence: CASRPRDNTYEQYF. CDR3 nucleotide sequence: TGTGCCAGCAGGCCACGGGACAATACCTACGAGCAGTACTTC.